The sequence of this T cell receptor (beta chain) was determined in a study of OX40 agonist ivuxolimab in advanced cancers. For the wider study: Ivuxolimab, which targeted the costimulatory receptor OX40 (CD134), was an agonistic, fully human IgG2 monoclonal antibody. Intravenous ivuxolimab was administered to patients every 2 weeks at six dose levels: 0.01, 0.1, 0.3, 1.5, 3 and 10 mg/kg. A male proportion of nearly 85% and a mean age of roughly 58 years, ranging from roughly 20 to 80, were recorded for the dose-escalation cohort. Among the approximately 50 dose-escalation patients, around 20 had hepatocellular carcinoma, approximately 15 melanoma, 9 renal cell carcinoma and 9 head and neck cancer. Partial responses occurred in three dose-escalation patients: two with cutaneous melanoma and one with hepatocellular carcinoma. Peripheral TCRbeta sequencing was intended to test whether TCR sequence diversity was altered and clonal T-cell expansion was caused by ivuxolimab. Prior anti-PD-1, anti-PD-L1 or anti-CTLA-4 therapy was permitted, and 30% to 45% of dose-escalation patients had received checkpoint inhibitors. The paper reports the monotherapy dose-escalation portion (N of about 47 patients) of the phase I ivuxolimab trial. Points the paper makes about the study in general: In partial responders in the 0.1-3.0 mg/kg groups, normalized peripheral clonal expansion was found to be among the lowest, especially among CD8+ T cells. At doses of 0.1 to 3.0 mg/kg, clonal expansion of both CD4+ and CD8+ blood T cells was observed from baseline to week 6. Low levels of normalized T-cell clonal expansion were also seen in some patients who did not respond. After ivuxolimab, expanded clones were on average more numerous among CD8+ T cells than among CD4+ T cells. The antigen specificity of the clonally expanded peripheral T cells was not determined.

Turning to this clone: No antigen is known for it. Per-nucleotide qualities are absent, and no much larger clonotype sits a single base away.

The CDR3 holds 14 amino acids from the cysteine to the phenylalanine. Only CDR3 DNA remains: 42 bases, in frame from the first base. After removal of 5 bases from V and 8 bases from J, the junction retains 6 bases not matched to a gene. The germline V gene encodes CDR1 SGHVS and CDR2 FNYEAQ. Patients with autoimmune disease history or receiving systemic immunosuppression were excluded from the trial. Peripheral blood for TCR sequencing was collected from all dose cohorts at baseline, on cycle 4 day 1, and on cycle 7 day 1. The samples were taken from a phase I, first-in-human, multicenter, open-label dose-escalation trial of ivuxolimab. The trial enrolled adults with locally advanced or metastatic head and neck squamous cell, hepatocellular, melanoma or renal cell carcinoma. CD4+ and CD8+ T cells were sorted separately from peripheral blood before TCR sequencing. Genomic DNA was extracted from sorted cells for sequencing of the TCRbeta CDR3 region. The immunoSEQ Assay was used to sequence the TCRbeta CDR3 regions. What TCRdb holds here is the immuneACCESS table cut down to in-frame rearrangements. Part of the clones is not present; checked against another copy, under half of the missing clones reflect an unresolved V gene, and the others are unexplained. The sample includes more than 20,000 clones, with 85% observed a single time. The top ten clones comprise 26% of the sample.

In this chain, TRBV7-6 is recombined with TRBJ1-4; 9 bases in the middle match TRBD1. The receptor comes from an adult with an advanced solid tumor such as melanoma, head and neck, liver or kidney cancer. The sequencing here drew on CD4+ or CD8+ T cells sorted from blood, taken in a trial of the OX40 agonist ivuxolimab. CDR3 sequence: CASSLTGGREKLFF. The DNA sequence is TGTGCCAGCAGCCTCACAGGGGGCCGAGAAAAACTGTTTTTT.